The 19 T cell receptor beta chains below come from one sample, sequenced in a study of regulatory T cells in long-lasting Graves disease. Arm-PCR of CDR3 regions and iRepertoire HTBI primers were the basis on which TCR beta libraries were built. Using its own MiXCR run on the multiplex PCR reads, TCRdb lists one record per CDR3 protein. The sample holds 410,000 or so distinct CDR3 sequences, under 15% seen once. Time point described: newly diagnosed GD, antithyroid drugs for less than 3 months. TCR sequences were obtained from RNA taken from PBMCs. These data were also reused for a study on T cells in Graves' hyperthyroidism and ophthalmopathy.

The sequencing here drew on peripheral blood mononuclear cells (PBMCs), taken at new diagnosis, from a patient treated with antithyroid drugs. The origin of the receptors is a woman in her thirties with Graves disease.

Concerning this clonotype: The conserved final phenylalanine or tryptophan is absent from the CDR3, which likely points to a read error. The J gene is TRBJ1-6, the V gene TRBV6-2 or TRBV6-3; weak D call: TRBD1 (5 bases). The germline V and J ends were trimmed by 2 bases and 8 bases, with 13 bases remaining between them. This CDR3 spans 15 amino acids. The germline gives CDR1 MNHEY, CDR2 SVGEGT. The chain's CDR3 is CASSYGGTVDSPLHV. The DNA of the CDR3 is TGTGCCAGCAGTTACGGGGGGACGGTTGATTCACCCCTCCACGTT.

In regard to this clonotype: Since a much larger clone is just one base distant, this may be a read error. The V gene is TRBV7-2, the J gene TRBJ2-3; 9 positions agree with TRBD2. There are 16 residues in the CDR3. Germline V gene sequence: CDR1 SGHTA, CDR2 FQGNSA. This CDR3 reads CAGSLVAGVGTDTQYF. The CDR3 DNA reads as TGTGCCGGCAGCTTAGTAGCGGGAGTAGGCACAGATACGCAGTATTTT.

This clonotype turned up a few times. The V call is TRBV29-1, the J call TRBJ1-5, with TRBD1 as a possible D gene (5 bases). Trimming took 4 bases from V and 0 from J, leaving 7 bases between them. Germline CDR1 and CDR2: SQVTM and ANQGSEA. The CDR3 is 13 residues long. CDR3 sequence reads: CSVAQDSNQPQHF. In DNA form, the CDR3 reads TGCAGCGTTGCACAGGATAGCAATCAGCCCCAGCATTTT.

This clonotype was observed many times. The chain carries TRBV6-1 and TRBJ1-2; possible D gene TRBD1, 5 bases. CDR1 and CDR2 from the germline V gene are MNHNS and SASEGT. The V gene lost 6 bases and the J gene lost 2 bases, with 16 bases spanning the gap. This CDR3 has 15 residues. The CDR3 nucleotides read TGTGCCAGCAGCTCCGGGACTGCCGCAAACTATGGCTACACCTTC. Its translation is CASSSGTAANYGYTF.

This chain uses TRBV19 with TRBJ1-5; 8 positions match TRBD1. The CDR3 runs 14 residues. With V trimmed by 4 bases and J by 7 bases, 6 bases remained unmatched. CDR1 LNHDA and CDR2 SQIVND come from the germline V gene (reference sequence). CDR3 protein: CASSTGGSGQPQHF. The CDR3 DNA reads as TGTGCCAGTAGTACAGGGGGCAGCGGGCAGCCCCAGCATTTT.

The sample holds many counts of this clonotype. V and J are TRBV20-1 and TRBJ2-5; D is unclear. This CDR3 spans 11 amino acids. Trimming removed 3 bases from V and 5 bases from J, with 7 bases in between. Germline V gene data show CDR1 as DFQATT and CDR2 as SNEGSKA (reference sequence). The CDR3 protein is CSARLWETQYF. In DNA, the CDR3 is TGCAGTGCTAGGCTATGGGAGACCCAGTACTTC.

The V and J genes are TRBV19 and TRBJ1-1, with 7 bases that match TRBD1. CDR1 and CDR2 from the germline V gene are LNHDA and SQIVND (reference sequence). CDR3 size: 15 residues. V shed 7 bases and J 0 bases; nucleotides not matched to a gene: 8. The CDR3 sequence is CASKETGQMNTEAFF. The CDR3 bases are TGTGCCAGTAAGGAGACAGGGCAGATGAACACTGAAGCTTTCTTT.

Notes on this clonotype: This may arise from a read error, as a much more abundant clone is one base away. The gene calls are TRBV3-1 and TRBJ1-2; no firm D call. In germline, CDR1 is LGHDT, CDR2 YNNKEL (reference sequence). The germline V and J ends were trimmed by 2 bases and 7 bases, with 14 bases remaining between them. The CDR3 runs to 14 residues. The CDR3 DNA reads as TGTGCCAGCAGCCAACCCGGGGTTAAGGGTGGCTACACCTTC. Translating gives CASSQPGVKGGYTF.

As concerns this clonotype: With a much larger clone just one base away, this may be a read error. The chain couples TRBV10-1 to TRBJ1-5; maybe TRBD1 (5 bases). Germline values: CDR1 WNHNN, CDR2 SYGVQD (reference sequence). The CDR3 has 15 amino acids. CDR3: CVSSESRDFNQPQHF. In nucleotides, the CDR3 is TGCGTCAGCAGTGAGTCAAGGGACTTTAATCAGCCCCAGCATTTT.

This clonotype was found many times. The rearrangement joins TRBV7-9 to TRBJ2-7; D remains unclear. Germline assignment: CDR1 SEHNR and CDR2 FQNEAQ (reference sequence). This CDR3 has 12 residues. The ends were cut back, 0 bases at V and 7 bases at J, with 7 bases in the middle. The DNA of the CDR3 is TGTGCCAGCAGCTTAGCGGCGTGGGAGCAGTACTTC. This codes for CASSLAAWEQYF. Combining the CDR3 with reference TRBV7-9 and TRBJ2-7 gives the whole variable domain DTGVSQNPRHKITKRGQNVTFRCDPISEHNRLYWYRQTLGQGPEFLTYFQNEAQLEKSRLLSDRFSAERPKGSFSTLEIQRTEQGDSAMYLCASSLAAWEQYFGPGTRLTVT.

This clonotype was seen only a few times. The V call is TRBV20-1, the J call TRBJ2-3; a possible D gene is TRBD2 (6 bases). The germline gives CDR1 DFQATT, CDR2 SNEGSKA (reference sequence). The V end was cut by 3 bases, the J end by 14 bases, with 21 bases between. The CDR3 sequence is 13 residues long. CDR3 DNA: TGCAGTGCTAGTGTCCTTAGACTAGGAGGGAGGTATTTT. This sequence encodes CSASVLRLGGRYF.

Notes on this clonotype: A read error may be the cause here, since a much bigger clone is one base away. The chain has TRBV30 and TRBJ1-4; no clear D. Trimming took 5 bases from V and 0 from J, leaving 13 bases between them. The CDR3 runs to 15 residues. Germline lookup yields CDR1 GTSNPN and CDR2 SVGIG (reference sequence). CDR3 sequence (DNA): TGTGCCTGGTTGGCCACCTCTGCAACTAATGAAAAACTGTTTTTT. Its protein product is CAWLATSATNEKLFF. The whole variable domain, filled in from reference TRBV30 and TRBJ1-4, reads SQTIHQWPATLVQPVGSPLSLECTVEGTSNPNLYWYRQAAGRGLQLLFYSVGIGQISSEVPQNLSASRPQDRQFILSSKKLLLSDSGFYLCAWLATSATNEKLFFGSGTQLSVL.

This clonotype came up a few times. The V call is TRBV6-1, the J call TRBJ2-1; TRBD2 matches 10 bases. The germline gives CDR1 MNHNS, CDR2 SASEGT. V shed 3 bases and J 14 bases; nucleotides not matched to a gene: 10. This CDR3 is 14 amino acids long. CDR3 nucleotides: TGTGCCAGCAGTGAGTTACCAGCGGGAGGGGCCGAGTTCTTC. Translated, it gives CASSELPAGGAEFF.

This clonotype was counted at least ten times. The rearrangement joins TRBV7-9 to TRBJ2-1, with TRBD1 matching 8 bases. V shed 4 bases and J 9 bases; nucleotides not matched to a gene: 26. The CDR3 length is 20 residues. CDR1 is SEHNR, CDR2 FQNEAQ, per germline (reference sequence). The CDR3 DNA follows: TGTGCCAGCAGCTCGACAGGGGTTTTGGAGGGACGCAAGATCAGGGGTGAGCAGTTCTTC. Amino acid sequence: CASSSTGVLEGRKIRGEQFF.

This clonotype came up a few times. The chain joins TRBV7-9 to TRBJ1-5; D possibly corresponds to TRBD1 (6 bases). V shed 5 bases and J shed 6 bases, with 14 bases lying between them. Germline-derived CDR1 and CDR2 are SEHNR and FQNEAQ (reference sequence). CDR3 length: 14 amino acids. The CDR3 DNA sequence: TGTGCCAGCAGCCCGGACGGACAGCTTCAGCCCCAGCATTTT. Translating it yields CASSPDGQLQPQHF. Filled out from reference TRBV7-9 and TRBJ1-5, the complete variable domain reads DTGVSQNPRHKITKRGQNVTFRCDPISEHNRLYWYRQTLGQGPEFLTYFQNEAQLEKSRLLSDRFSAERPKGSFSTLEIQRTEQGDSAMYLCASSPDGQLQPQHFGDGTRLSIL.

This clonotype was counted many times. The V gene is TRBV2, the J gene TRBJ2-1; 11 bases are shared with TRBD2. The CDR3 consists of 15 residues. V lost 5 bases, J lost 5 bases, and 5 bases stayed unmatched. Germline V gene sequence: CDR1 SNHLY, CDR2 FYNNEI. CDR3 in DNA: TGTGCCAGCAGTTTAGCGGGAGGGGGGAACAATGAGCAGTTCTTC. Its protein product is CASSLAGGGNNEQFF.

This clonotype was seen only a few times. This chain joins TRBV5-4 and TRBJ1-6, with 7 positions matching TRBD1. With 7 bases clipped from V and 8 bases from J, the junction kept 9 bases outside the gene matches. CDR3 length: 14 amino acids. Germline CDR1 SGHNT, CDR2 YYREEE (reference sequence). Here the CDR3 DNA reads TGTGCCAGCGCCCACGACAGGGAGGATTCACCCCTCCACTTT. This gives the protein CASAHDREDSPLHF.

This clonotype was seen ten or more times. The chain is built from TRBV29-1 and TRBJ2-1, with 10 positions matching TRBD2. V trimming: 5 bases; J trimming: 1 base; junction bases outside the gene matches: 5. Germline V gives CDR1 SQVTM, CDR2 ANQGSEA. This CDR3 is built from 15 residues. The CDR3 DNA reads as TGCAGCGTTCGGGGACTAGCGCATTCCTACAATGAGCAGTTCTTC. Protein product: CSVRGLAHSYNEQFF.

In this sample, this clonotype turned up a few times. V gene TRBV7-9 combines with J gene TRBJ1-2; no clear D gene. This CDR3 region has 15 residues. V was pared by 0 bases and J by 7 bases, with 15 bases between. In germline, CDR1 is SEHNR, CDR2 FQNEAQ (reference sequence). DNA for the CDR3: TGTGCCAGCAGCTTAGCCCTCGAGTTGAAGGTTGGCTACACCTTC. Protein product: CASSLALELKVGYTF.